This TCR beta chain is from a study of cytomegalovirus exposure and HLA in healthy donors. 13 Jbeta primers and 60 Vbeta primers were used for the PCR. Clones were read by immunoSEQ multiplex PCR, and TCRdb kept only the in-frame ones, dropping some. Among approximately 93,000 clones listed, approximately 80% were seen once. V dropped 0 bases and J dropped 4; count of bases not matched to a gene: 15. Germline V CDR1 and CDR2: SGHTS, YDEGEE. The CDR3 is 18 residues long. Study-wide results and limits: The study recorded 164 TCR beta chains that were cytomegalovirus-associated.

As concerns this clone: The antigen is not known.

The source is a man aged 50-59 years in good health and CMV-seronegative. Sample: PBMCs. The genes are TRBV5-8 and TRBJ2-7; 8 nucleotides match TRBD1. CDR3 amino acids: CASSLGPTGGVWWYEQYF. CDR3 DNA: TGTGCCAGCAGCTTGGGACCTACAGGGGGAGTTTGGTGGTACGAGCAGTACTTC.